This note documents a single T cell receptor beta chain sequence. It lacks a known antigen. Qualities for individual bases were not recorded, and no much larger clone is one base off. These data are taken from a study of blood T cell repertoires in COVID-19 (dated by TCRdb to 2019 to 2021). For the study in its entirety: Samples covering the acute and convalescent phases of COVID-19 were provided by collaborators in the United States, Italy and Spain. The sample metadata nearly always contained a de-identified subject ID, COVID-19 status, age in years and sex. Where available, HLA class I and class II types were taken from metadata supplied by the sample provider and were not determined by assay-based typing. The repertoires were released in a freely available public database meant as a resource for research on the immune response to SARS-CoV-2. The dataset comprised deeply sampled blood TCRbeta repertoires from subjects exposed to, actively infected with, or recovered from COVID-19. Samples were obtained from the ongoing ImmuneRACE study (first 160 participants) and from roughly 1,300 subjects provided by 6 global collaborators. The prospective study material was composed of cDNA or gDNA derived from T cells, B-cell-depleted T cells, or PBMCs. What the research found in general, with its limitations: The quantity of clinical and demographic metadata differed by source and by participant and was supplied without curation.

Participants in the prospective study were aged roughly 18 to 90 years, lived in 20 to 25 United States geographic areas, and enrolled through a virtual design. To assign participants to cohorts, the prospective study relied on clinical history that participants themselves reported in a screening survey and a study questionnaire. For ImmuneRACE Cohort 3, a participant was defined as recovered based on two consecutive negative NP/OP PCR tests, clearance by a healthcare professional, or resolution of symptoms. Each participant in the prospective study had whole blood, serum and a nasopharyngeal or oropharyngeal swab collected by mobile phlebotomists. Additional blood draws and questionnaires over an approximately 2-month period could optionally be provided by prospective study participants. Prospective study blood samples were shipped either frozen or at room temperature before DNA extraction. TCRbeta CDR3 regions were amplified from genomic DNA by means of the immunoSEQ Assay, a bias-controlled multiplex PCR. The authors processed their data as follows. Within the assay, amplification of reference gene primers was used to estimate how many nucleated cells each sample contained. To quantify the absolute abundance of each unique TCRbeta CDR3 rearrangement, sequence reads were collapsed and filtered. For each sample, productive Simpson clonality was calculated by taking the square root of Simpson's diversity index across productive rearrangements. The immuneACCESS repertoire file appears here via TCRdb, limited to in-frame rearrangements. These files lack a portion of the clones; in checked studies, under half of the deficit traces to unresolved V genes, and the cause of the others is not known. V, J and clone size are those of that table, while D and trimming were read from the DNA. The sample records under 150,000 clones, about 85% of which are singletons. The ten largest clones take up roughly 6.2% of the sample.

Trimming leaves V shorter by 4 bases and J shorter by 2 bases, with the junction holding 12 bases beyond the gene matches. Reading from cysteine to phenylalanine, the CDR3 counts 17 amino acids. This entry keeps only the CDR3 DNA: 51 bases, framed from base 1. Via the germline V gene, CDR1 is SNHLY and CDR2 FYNNEI. The sample taken for sequencing was PBMCs or T cells enriched from blood (not recorded which). This clonotype originated in a woman between 40 and 50 years old who had recovered from COVID-19. The receptor chain draws on TRBV2 and TRBJ2-3; 7 of the junction bases match TRBD2. The sequenced DNA is TGTGCCAGCAGTGTTGGCCAGGCGGGAGCTCTCACAGATACGCAGTATTTT. Its protein product is CASSVGQAGALTDTQYF.